The clone carrying this T cell receptor beta chain was picked up one time. Antigen: not known. This specimen belongs to a study of blood T cells in healthy people across ages. Study-wide context: Template switching picked up about one barcoded beta molecule for each two T cells.

A second PCR of roughly 7 to 11 cycles used a sample-barcoded 5' primer and a J-beta primer mix. TCRdb re-analysed the 5' RACE reads in MiXCR, keeping a single row per CDR3 protein. This table holds 850,000 to 1,000,000 distinct CDR3 sequences, approximately 50% found once. The ends were cut back, 4 bases at V and 2 bases at J, with 13 bases in the middle. CDR3 length: 14 amino acids. CDR1 and CDR2 from the germline V gene are SGHRS and YFSETQ. Peripheral blood was drawn, about 10 milliliters per donor. Study results and caveats: Diversity estimated from one million T cells was considered an underestimate. Versus aged donors, long-lived donors had higher diversity and more naive CD4+ cells.

Sequencing was carried out using blood. The J gene is TRBJ2-7, the V gene TRBV5-1, with D possibly called TRBD1 or TRBD2 (6 bases each). The sequence was collected from a woman aged 60-75 years in good health. Here the CDR3 reads CASSTAGHTYEQYF. For the CDR3, the DNA is TGCGCCAGCAGCACGGCGGGACATACCTACGAGCAGTACTTC.